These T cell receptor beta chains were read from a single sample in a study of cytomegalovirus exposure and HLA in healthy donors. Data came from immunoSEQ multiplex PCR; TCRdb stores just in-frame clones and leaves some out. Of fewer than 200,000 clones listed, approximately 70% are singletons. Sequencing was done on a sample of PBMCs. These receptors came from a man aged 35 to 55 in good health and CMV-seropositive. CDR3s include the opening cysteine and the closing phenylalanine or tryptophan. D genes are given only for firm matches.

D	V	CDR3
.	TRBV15	CATSRDQGRGPQHF
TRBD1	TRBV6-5	CASREYRGGNQPQHF
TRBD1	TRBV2	CASSRDSTYYGYTF
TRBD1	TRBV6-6	CASSMARGQVEKLFF
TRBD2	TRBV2	CAGSVTTGLAGDRSYNEQFF
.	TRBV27	CASRQQGWGEFGEQFF
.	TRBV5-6	CASSLASGPRQPQHF
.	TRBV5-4	CASSLGSRGSESPLHF
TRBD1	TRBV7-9	CASRPGGPFTEAFF
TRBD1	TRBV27	CASSITTGSEKLFF
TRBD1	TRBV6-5	CASADRADQPQHF
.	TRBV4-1	CASSPLLLAGELFF
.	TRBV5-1	CASSLSGATDTQYF
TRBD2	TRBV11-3	CASSRGGTISTDTQYF
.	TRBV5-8	CASSLAGRGLLTEAFF
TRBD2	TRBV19	CASSILAGGPPWNEQFF
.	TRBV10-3	CAIKIDIEQYF
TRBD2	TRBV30	CAWSVGWGGTRGSETQYF
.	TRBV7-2	CASSPYLTYEQYF
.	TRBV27	CASRSRTAGSSNQPQHF
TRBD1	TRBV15	CATSRGDRGHGTEAFF
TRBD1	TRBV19	CASSSTGGLGYTF
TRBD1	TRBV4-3	CASSQERQGAYEQYF
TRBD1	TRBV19	CASSIGGQGKDGELFF
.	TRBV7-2	CASSLGVNYEQYF
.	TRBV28	CASSFAGVEQYF
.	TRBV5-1	CASSLSQGWDEQYF
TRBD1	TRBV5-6	CASSFGQESQPQHF
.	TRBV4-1	CASSRDSYYEQYF
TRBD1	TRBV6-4	CASRTGAGTDTQYF
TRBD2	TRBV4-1	CASSLLTSGANNEQFF
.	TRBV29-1	CSVAQGLDTQYF
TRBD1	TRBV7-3	CASSHPPGQVQDTQYF
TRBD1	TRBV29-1	CSAGTGANTEAFF
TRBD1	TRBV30	CAWARDRVNDEQFF
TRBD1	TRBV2	CASSRDSATNEKLFF
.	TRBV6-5	CASRTHSGAGQPQHF
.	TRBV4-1	CASSHFIGGKDNSPLHF
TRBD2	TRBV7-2	CASTSSGGAGETQYF
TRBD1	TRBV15	CATSRSNTGARETQYF
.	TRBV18	CASSPTVTGTEAFF
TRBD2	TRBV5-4	CASSLEAGGPADTQYF
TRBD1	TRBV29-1	CSAQFGQGENTIYF
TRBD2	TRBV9	CASSVRGGTGANVLTF
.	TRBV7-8	CASSLAGGEAFF
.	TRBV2	CASSPTYEQYF
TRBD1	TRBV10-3	CAISGQGGSYEQYF
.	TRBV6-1	CASIQRRVTNYGYTF
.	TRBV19	CASSEDGGSGNTIYF
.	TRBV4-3	CASSPGGRAGELFF
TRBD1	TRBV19	CASSISTGTPYQPQHF
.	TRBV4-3	CASTHNRDTEAFF